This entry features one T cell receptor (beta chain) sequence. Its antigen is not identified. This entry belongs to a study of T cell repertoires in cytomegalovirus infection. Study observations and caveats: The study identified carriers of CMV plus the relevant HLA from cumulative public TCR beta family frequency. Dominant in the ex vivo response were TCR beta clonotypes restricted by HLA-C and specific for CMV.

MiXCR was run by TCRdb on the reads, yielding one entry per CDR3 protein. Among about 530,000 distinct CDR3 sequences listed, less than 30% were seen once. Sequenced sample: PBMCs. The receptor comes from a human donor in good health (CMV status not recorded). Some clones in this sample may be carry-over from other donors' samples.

The CDR3 loop is CASSFVDFNEQFF. CDR3 DNA: TGTGCCAGCAGTTTTGTAGATTTCAATGAGCAGTTCTTC. The gene calls are TRBV28 and TRBJ2-1; no clear D gene. Per the germline V gene, CDR1 is MDHEN and CDR2 is SYDVKM. The CDR3 totals 13 residues. V was cut by 3 bases and J by 6 bases, with 9 bases left in between.